These T cell receptor beta chains were read from a single sample in a study of cytomegalovirus exposure and HLA in healthy donors. Some clones are missing from TCRdb's copy, which holds only in-frame ones; the method was immunoSEQ multiplex PCR. The profile covers roughly 71,000 clones, with around two thirds appearing a single time and around 10% taken by the ten largest. The sample consisted of PBMCs. These receptors were collected from a human donor in good health. CDR3s leave out the opening cysteine and the closing phenylalanine or tryptophan.

V	J	CDR3
TRBV6-5	TRBJ2-7	ASSYLPGDALGEQY
TRBV30	TRBJ1-1	AWNHRGYTEAF
TRBV6-6	TRBJ1-5	ASIDSPSSQPQH
TRBV6-1	TRBJ1-3	ASSVNYSGNTIY
TRBV15	TRBJ2-1	ATSRRVDEQF
TRBV5-1	TRBJ2-7	ASSSISAGRPVGEQY
TRBV29-1	TRBJ1-2	SVERQGSFT
TRBV5-1	TRBJ2-2	ASSLVQGDTGELF
TRBV7-9	TRBJ2-7	ASSFLAEGSYEQY
TRBV28	TRBJ2-1	ASTPGREIVNEQF
TRBV15	TRBJ2-1	ATSSSSYNEQF
TRBV5-8	TRBJ2-7	ASSLYTVLSYEQY
TRBV10-3	TRBJ2-1	ATKSGTGGVNEQF
TRBV27	TRBJ2-7	ASSPKAGAPYEQY
TRBV7-7	TRBJ2-5	ASSLESAGWETQY
TRBV10-2	TRBJ2-1	ASSGGVYNEQF
TRBV7-9	TRBJ2-7	ASSLFSGRRLYEQY
TRBV5-6	TRBJ2-1	ASSLAATSVSSYNEQF
TRBV5-1	TRBJ1-2	ASSLDTANYGYT
TRBV30	TRBJ2-3	AWGTGGPSTDTQY
TRBV4-2	TRBJ2-1	ASSHDLAEPSYNEQF
TRBV7-3	TRBJ2-3	ASSLMSRVTDTQY
TRBV5-1	TRBJ1-1	ASSVGQGWNTEAF
TRBV2	TRBJ1-5	ASSKPTGTSNQPQH
TRBV5-6	TRBJ2-3	ASSLGRGYTDTQY
TRBV29-1	TRBJ1-2	SVAHLTVDYGYT
TRBV19	TRBJ1-1	ASSIVLVGRGEAF
TRBV5-1	TRBJ2-2	ASNREAANTGELF
TRBV5-4	TRBJ1-2	ASSLRTGDVYGYT
TRBV4-1	TRBJ2-6	ASRGTGEAGANVLT